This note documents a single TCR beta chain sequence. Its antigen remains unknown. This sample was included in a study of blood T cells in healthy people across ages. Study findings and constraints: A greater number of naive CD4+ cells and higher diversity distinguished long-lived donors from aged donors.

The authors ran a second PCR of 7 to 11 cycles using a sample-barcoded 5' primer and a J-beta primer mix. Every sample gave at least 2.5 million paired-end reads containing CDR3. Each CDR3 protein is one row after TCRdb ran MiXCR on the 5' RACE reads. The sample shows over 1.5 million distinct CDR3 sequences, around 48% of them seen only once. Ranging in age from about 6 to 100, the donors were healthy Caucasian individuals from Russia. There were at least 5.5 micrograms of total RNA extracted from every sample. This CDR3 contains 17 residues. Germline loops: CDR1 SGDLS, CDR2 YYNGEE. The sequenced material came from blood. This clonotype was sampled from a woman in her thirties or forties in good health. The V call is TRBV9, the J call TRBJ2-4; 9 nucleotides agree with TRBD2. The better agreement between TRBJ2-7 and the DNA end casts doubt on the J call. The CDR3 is CASSPMTHSGSRYEQYF. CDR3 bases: TGTGCCAGCAGCCCGATGACCCATAGCGGGAGCCGGTACGAGCAGTACTTC.